This record looks at one T cell receptor (beta chain) sequence and its context. No antigen is known for it. Without the conserved terminal phenylalanine or tryptophan, this CDR3 likely stems from a read error. This CDR3 spans 11 amino acids. Germline CDR1 and CDR2: DFQATT and SNEGSKA (reference sequence). This sample is drawn from a study of tumor and adjacent non-tumor tissue in lung cancer. Study-level background: Histology: about a dozen adenocarcinoma, a couple of squamous cell carcinoma, 1 small cell lung cancer.

Three rounds of nested PCR, following a modified ARM-PCR protocol, produced the TCRbeta library. A single record per CDR3 protein comes from TCRdb applying MiXCR to the multiplex PCR reads. The table shows over 110,000 distinct CDR3 sequences, with roughly 66% occurring only once. Study outcomes and limitations: Tumor TCR diversity, when higher, was linked to shorter survival.

RNA was extracted from bulk tissue without any cell sorting. The chain employs TRBV20-1 and TRBJ1-2, with unresolved D. This receptor was taken from a man between 60 and 75 years old with small cell lung cancer. Sequencing was performed on lung tumor tissue. CDR3 nucleotides: TGTAGTGCTAAAATCGACTATGGCTACACCTTG. Translation gives CSAKIDYGYTL.